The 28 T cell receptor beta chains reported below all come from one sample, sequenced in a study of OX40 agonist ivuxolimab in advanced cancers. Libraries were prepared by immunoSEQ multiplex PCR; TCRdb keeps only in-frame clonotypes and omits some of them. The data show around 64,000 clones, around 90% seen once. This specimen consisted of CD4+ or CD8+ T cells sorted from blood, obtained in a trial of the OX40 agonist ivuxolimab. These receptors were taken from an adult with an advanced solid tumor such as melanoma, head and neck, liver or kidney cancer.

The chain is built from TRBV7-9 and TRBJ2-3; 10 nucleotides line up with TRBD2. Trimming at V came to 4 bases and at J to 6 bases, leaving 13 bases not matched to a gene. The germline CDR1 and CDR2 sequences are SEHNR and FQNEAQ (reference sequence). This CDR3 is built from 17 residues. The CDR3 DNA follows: TGTGCCAGCAGCTCGACCTCACTAGCGGGGCCCCGGGATACGCAGTATTTT. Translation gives CASSSTSLAGPRDTQYF.

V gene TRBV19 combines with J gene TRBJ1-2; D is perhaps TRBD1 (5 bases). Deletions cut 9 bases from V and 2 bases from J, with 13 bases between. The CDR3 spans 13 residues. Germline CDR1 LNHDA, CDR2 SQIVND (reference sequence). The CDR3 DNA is TGTGCCAGCGCCCCAGGGTCGAACTATGGCTACACCTTC. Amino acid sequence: CASAPGSNYGYTF.

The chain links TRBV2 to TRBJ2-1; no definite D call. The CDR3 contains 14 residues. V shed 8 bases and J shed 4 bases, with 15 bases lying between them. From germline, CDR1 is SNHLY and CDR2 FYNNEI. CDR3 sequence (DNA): TGTGCCAGCCTGCCCCCCAACGGGTACAATGAGCAGTTCTTC. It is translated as CASLPPNGYNEQFF.

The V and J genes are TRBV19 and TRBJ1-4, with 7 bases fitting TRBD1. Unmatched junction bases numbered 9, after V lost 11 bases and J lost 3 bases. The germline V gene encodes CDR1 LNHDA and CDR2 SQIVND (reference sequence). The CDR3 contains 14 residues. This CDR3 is CAARDSASNEKLFF. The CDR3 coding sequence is TGTGCCGCCCGGGACAGCGCTTCTAATGAAAAACTGTTTTTT.

The DNA for the CDR3 is TGTGCCAGCAGCTCCGGTTTGATTGGCGGGGGGACCGCCTACGAGCAGTACTTC. Protein sequence: CASSSGLIGGGTAYEQYF. The chain links TRBV7-8 to TRBJ2-7, with 8 bases identical to TRBD2. The germline V gene has CDR1 SGHVS and CDR2 FQNEAQ. With 4 bases clipped from V and 2 bases from J, the junction kept 16 bases outside the gene matches. The CDR3 is 18 amino acids.

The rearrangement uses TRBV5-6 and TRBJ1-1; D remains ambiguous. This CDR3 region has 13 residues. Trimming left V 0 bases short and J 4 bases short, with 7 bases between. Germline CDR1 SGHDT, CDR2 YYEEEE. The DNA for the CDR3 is TGTGCCAGCAGCTTGGGAGCGGGCACTGAAGCTTTCTTT. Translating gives CASSLGAGTEAFF.

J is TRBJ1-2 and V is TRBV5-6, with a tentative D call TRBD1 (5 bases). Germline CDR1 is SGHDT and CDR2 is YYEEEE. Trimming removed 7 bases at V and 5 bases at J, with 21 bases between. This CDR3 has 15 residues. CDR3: CASLYRGGPLYGYTF. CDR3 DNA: TGTGCCAGCTTATACCGGGGGGGTCCCTTATATGGCTACACCTTC.

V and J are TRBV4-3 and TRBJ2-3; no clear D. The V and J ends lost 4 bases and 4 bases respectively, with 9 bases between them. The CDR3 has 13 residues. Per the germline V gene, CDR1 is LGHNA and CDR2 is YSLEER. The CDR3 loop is CASSPLGADTQYF. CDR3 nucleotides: TGCGCCAGCAGCCCGTTAGGAGCAGATACGCAGTATTTT.

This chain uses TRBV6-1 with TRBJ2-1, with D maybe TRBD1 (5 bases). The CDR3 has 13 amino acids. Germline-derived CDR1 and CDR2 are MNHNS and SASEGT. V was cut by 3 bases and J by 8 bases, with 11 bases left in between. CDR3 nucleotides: TGTGCCAGCAGTGACCAGGGTATAGATGAGCAGTTCTTC. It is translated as CASSDQGIDEQFF.

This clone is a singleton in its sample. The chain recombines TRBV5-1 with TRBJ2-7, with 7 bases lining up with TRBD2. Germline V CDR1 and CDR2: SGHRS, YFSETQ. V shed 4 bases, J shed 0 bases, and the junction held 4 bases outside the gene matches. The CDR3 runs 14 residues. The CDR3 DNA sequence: TGCGCCAGCAGCGTCGGGGGGAGCTCCTACGAGCAGTACTTC. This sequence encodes CASSVGGSSYEQYF.

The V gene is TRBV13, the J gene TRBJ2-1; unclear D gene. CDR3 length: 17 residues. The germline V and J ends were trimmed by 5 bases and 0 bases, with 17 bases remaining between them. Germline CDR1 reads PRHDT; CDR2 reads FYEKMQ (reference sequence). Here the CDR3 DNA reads TGTGCCAGCAGCCCGGAAGGGAACCCGAGCTCCTACAATGAGCAGTTCTTC. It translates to CASSPEGNPSSYNEQFF.

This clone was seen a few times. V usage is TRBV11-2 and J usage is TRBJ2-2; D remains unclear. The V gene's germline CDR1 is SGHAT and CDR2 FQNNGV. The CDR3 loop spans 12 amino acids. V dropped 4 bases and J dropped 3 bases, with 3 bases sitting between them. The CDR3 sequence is CASSSYTGELFF. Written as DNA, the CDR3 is TGTGCCAGCAGCTCGTACACCGGGGAGCTGTTTTTT.

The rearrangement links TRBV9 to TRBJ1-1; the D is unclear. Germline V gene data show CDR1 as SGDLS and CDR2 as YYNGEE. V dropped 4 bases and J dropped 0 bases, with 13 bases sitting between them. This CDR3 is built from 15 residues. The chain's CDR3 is CASSPPGGMNTEAFF. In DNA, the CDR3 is TGTGCCAGCAGCCCACCTGGAGGAATGAACACTGAAGCTTTCTTT.

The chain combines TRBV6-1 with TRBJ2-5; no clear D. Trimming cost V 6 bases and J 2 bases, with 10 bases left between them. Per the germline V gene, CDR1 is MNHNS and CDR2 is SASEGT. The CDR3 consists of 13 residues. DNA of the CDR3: TGTGCCAGCAGCCTTGGATTACAAGAGACCCAGTACTTC. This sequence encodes CASSLGLQETQYF.

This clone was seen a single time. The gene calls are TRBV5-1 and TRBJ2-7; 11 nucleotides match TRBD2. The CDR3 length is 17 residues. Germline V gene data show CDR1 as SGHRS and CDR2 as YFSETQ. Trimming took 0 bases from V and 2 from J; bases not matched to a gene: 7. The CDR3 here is CASSLAAQLAGAYEQYF. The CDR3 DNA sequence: TGCGCCAGCAGCTTGGCGGCCCAACTAGCGGGAGCCTACGAGCAGTACTTC.

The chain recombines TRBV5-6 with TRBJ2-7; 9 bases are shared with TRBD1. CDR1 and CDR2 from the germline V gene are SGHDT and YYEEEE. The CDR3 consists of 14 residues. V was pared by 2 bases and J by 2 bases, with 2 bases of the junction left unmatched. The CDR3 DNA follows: TGTGCCAGCAGCTTCGGGACAGGGACCTACGAGCAGTACTTC. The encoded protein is CASSFGTGTYEQYF.

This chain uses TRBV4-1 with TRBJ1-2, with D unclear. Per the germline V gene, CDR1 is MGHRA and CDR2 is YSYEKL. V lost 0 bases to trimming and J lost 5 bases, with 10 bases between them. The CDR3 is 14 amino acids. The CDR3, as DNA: TGCGCCAGCAGCCAAGATAAACCGGTTTATGGCTACACCTTC. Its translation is CASSQDKPVYGYTF.

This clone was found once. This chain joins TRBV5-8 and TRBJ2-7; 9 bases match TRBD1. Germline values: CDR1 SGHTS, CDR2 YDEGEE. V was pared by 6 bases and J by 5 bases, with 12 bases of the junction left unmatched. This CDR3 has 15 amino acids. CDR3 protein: CASITPGTGTHEQYF. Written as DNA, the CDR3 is TGTGCCAGCATCACTCCCGGGACAGGGACCCACGAGCAGTACTTC.

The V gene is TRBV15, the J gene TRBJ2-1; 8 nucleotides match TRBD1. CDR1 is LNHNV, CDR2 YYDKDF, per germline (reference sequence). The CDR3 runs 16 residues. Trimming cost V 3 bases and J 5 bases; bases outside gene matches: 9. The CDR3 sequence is CATSREDRGRDNEQFF. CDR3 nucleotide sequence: TGTGCCACCAGCAGGGAAGACAGGGGCCGTGACAATGAGCAGTTCTTC.

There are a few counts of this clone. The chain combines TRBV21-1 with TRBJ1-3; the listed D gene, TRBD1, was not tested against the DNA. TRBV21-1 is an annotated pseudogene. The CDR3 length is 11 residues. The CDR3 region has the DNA TGTGCCAGCAGCATACCGGGACAGGGGAATTTT. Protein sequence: CASSIPGQGNF.

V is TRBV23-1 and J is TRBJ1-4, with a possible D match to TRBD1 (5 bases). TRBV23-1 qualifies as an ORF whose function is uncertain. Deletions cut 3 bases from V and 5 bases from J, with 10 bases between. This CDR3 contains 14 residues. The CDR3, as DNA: TGCGCCAGCAGTCACGGGGCCCCCAATGAAAAACTGTTTTTT. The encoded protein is CASSHGAPNEKLFF.

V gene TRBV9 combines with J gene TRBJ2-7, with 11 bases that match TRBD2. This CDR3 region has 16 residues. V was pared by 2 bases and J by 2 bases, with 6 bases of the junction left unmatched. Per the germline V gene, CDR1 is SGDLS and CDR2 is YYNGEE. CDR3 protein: CASSVGSGGAAYEQYF. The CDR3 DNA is TGTGCCAGCAGCGTTGGTAGCGGGGGGGCTGCCTACGAGCAGTACTTC.

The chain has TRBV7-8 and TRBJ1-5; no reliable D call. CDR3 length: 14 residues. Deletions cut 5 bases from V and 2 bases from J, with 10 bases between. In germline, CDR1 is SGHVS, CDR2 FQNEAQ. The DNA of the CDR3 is TGTGCCAGCAGCCCAACACCAGGCAATCAGCCCCAGCATTTT. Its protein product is CASSPTPGNQPQHF.

The CDR3 nucleotides read TGTGCCAGCCCCCCTGGGACCAGCTCCTACAATGAGCAGTTCTTC. The encoded protein is CASPPGTSSYNEQFF. The genes are TRBV2 and TRBJ2-1; possibly TRBD1 or TRBD2 for D (5 bases each). CDR1 SNHLY and CDR2 FYNNEI come from the germline V gene. The CDR3 spans 15 residues. The ends were cut back, 8 bases at V and 0 bases at J, with 14 bases in the middle.

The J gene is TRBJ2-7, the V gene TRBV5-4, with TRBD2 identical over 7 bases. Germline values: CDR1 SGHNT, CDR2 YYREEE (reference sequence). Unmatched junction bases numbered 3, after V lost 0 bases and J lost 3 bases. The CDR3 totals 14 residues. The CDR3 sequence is CASSLAWEGYEQYF. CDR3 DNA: TGTGCCAGCAGCTTGGCATGGGAGGGCTACGAGCAGTACTTC. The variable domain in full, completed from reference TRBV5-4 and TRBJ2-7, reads ETGVTQSPTHLIKTRGQQVTLRCSSQSGHNTVSWYQQALGQGPQFIFQYYREEENGRGNFPPRFSGLQFPNYSSELNVNALELDDSALYLCASSLAWEGYEQYFGPGTRLTVT.

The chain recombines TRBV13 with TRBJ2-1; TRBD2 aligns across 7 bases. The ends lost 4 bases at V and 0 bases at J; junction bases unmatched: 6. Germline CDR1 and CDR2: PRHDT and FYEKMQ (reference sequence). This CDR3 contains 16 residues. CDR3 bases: TGTGCCAGCAGCTCGGGCGGGGGACCCTCCTACAATGAGCAGTTCTTC. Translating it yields CASSSGGGPSYNEQFF.

The CDR3 nucleotides are TGTGCCAGCAGCTTAGGCAATCAGCCCCAGCATTTT. It translates to CASSLGNQPQHF. V usage is TRBV6-6 and J usage is TRBJ1-5; D gene unclear. The V gene lost 6 bases and the J gene lost 2 bases, with 5 bases spanning the gap. From germline, CDR1 is MNHNY and CDR2 SVGAGI (reference sequence). The CDR3 has 12 amino acids.

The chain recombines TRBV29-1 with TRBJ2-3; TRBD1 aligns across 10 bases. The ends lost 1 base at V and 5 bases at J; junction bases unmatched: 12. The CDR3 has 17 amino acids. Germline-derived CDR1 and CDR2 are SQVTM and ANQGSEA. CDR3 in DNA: TGCAGCGTTGAAGTGATATGGGACAGGGGATCGGGAGATACGCAGTATTTT. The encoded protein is CSVEVIWDRGSGDTQYF.